The source of this TCR beta chain is a study of cytomegalovirus exposure and HLA in healthy donors. General study results and limits: Most of the TCR beta V segments (in an earlier analysis) were productive either about 90% or about 30% of the time.

Nominally healthy donors were sampled, though unrecorded immune exposures were likely. Primers included in the PCR were 60 Vbeta and 13 Jbeta primers. Original handling: Roughly 76 million unique TCR beta chains, roughly 11 million of them shared, were counted by a later analysis. Profiled with immunoSEQ multiplex PCR; TCRdb holds only in-frame clones, not every one. The V and J calls and clone size were taken over from that table, and D and trimming were inferred from the DNA. The repertoire holds 140,000 to 150,000 clones, with roughly 10% as singletons. CDR1 SGHAT and CDR2 FQNNGV come from the germline V gene. The CDR3 has 15 residues. V lost 4 bases, J lost 1 base, and 13 bases lay in between. In regard to this clone: As yet, its antigen is unknown.

Sequencing was done on a sample of PBMCs. This TCR was sampled from a middle-aged man in good health and CMV-seronegative. This chain links TRBV11-2 with TRBJ1-1; a possible D gene is TRBD1 (6 bases). In DNA form, the CDR3 reads TGTGCCAGCAGCTCAGGACAGACCCAGAACACTGAAGCTTTCTTT. Its translation: CASSSGQTQNTEAFF.